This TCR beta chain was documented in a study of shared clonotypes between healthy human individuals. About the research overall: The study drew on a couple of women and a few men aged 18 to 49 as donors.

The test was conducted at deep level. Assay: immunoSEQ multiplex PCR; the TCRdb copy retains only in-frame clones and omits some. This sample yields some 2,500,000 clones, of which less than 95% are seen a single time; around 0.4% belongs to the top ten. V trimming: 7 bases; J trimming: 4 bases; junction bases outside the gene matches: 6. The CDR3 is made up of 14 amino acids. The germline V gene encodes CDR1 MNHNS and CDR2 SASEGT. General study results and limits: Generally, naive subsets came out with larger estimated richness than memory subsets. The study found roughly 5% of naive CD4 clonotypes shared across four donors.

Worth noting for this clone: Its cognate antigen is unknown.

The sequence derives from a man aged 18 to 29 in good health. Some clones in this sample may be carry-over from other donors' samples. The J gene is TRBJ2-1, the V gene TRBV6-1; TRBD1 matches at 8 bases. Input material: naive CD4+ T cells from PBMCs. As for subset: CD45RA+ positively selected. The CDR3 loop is CASIGTGWYNEQFF. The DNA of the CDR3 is TGTGCCAGCATAGGGACAGGTTGGTACAATGAGCAGTTCTTC.